Sequencing of this T cell receptor (beta chain) was carried out in a study of shared clonotypes between healthy human individuals. Across the study: A donor's plate count was three for CD4 naive and three for CD4 memory; CD8 naive had two and CD8 memory one.

Study-level results: Depth of sequencing was expected to influence donor clonotype sharing.

Genomic DNA from each subset was divided evenly over several immunoSEQ plates. Here immunoSEQ multiplex PCR was the method, and the copy in TCRdb shows in-frame clones only, minus some. The data show 730,000 or so clones, about two thirds seen once. The CD4+ fraction was divided into a CD45RA+ naive subset and a CD45RA-negative memory subset. The junction had 13 bases not matched to a gene; V was cut back by 5 bases and J by 6 bases. The CDR3 sequence is 14 residues long. From germline, CDR1 is SQVTM and CDR2 ANQGSEA. Of note for this clone: The target antigen is unknown.

The sequencing input was memory CD4+ T cells sorted from blood. Subset noted: CD45RA-negative fraction. The genes are TRBV29-1 and TRBJ2-7; 7 bases map to TRBD1. This sequence was found in a woman younger than 45 in good health. The CDR3 DNA is TGCAGCGTTCACTCAGGGACAGTCCCTTTCGAGCAGTACTTC. This gives the protein CSVHSGTVPFEQYF.